Following are 19 T cell receptor beta chains from one sample sequenced in a study of T cells in Graves' hyperthyroidism and ophthalmopathy. The CDR3 regions of TCR beta were amplified from RNA transcripts. The TCR CDR3 first-round RT-PCR relied on the HTBI primer set. MiXCR, applied by TCRdb to the multiplex PCR reads, yields one record per CDR3 protein. The sample records 550,000 to 800,000 distinct CDR3 sequences, 15% to 20% being singletons. Sequenced material: blood. These receptors all stem from a man aged 50 or older with Graves' hyperthyroidism.

Only a few counts were recorded for this clonotype. The chain has TRBV3-1 and TRBJ1-5; 10 nucleotides agree with TRBD1. CDR3 size: 15 residues. Trimming took 3 bases from V and 6 from J; bases not matched to a gene: 5. The V gene's germline CDR1 is LGHDT and CDR2 YNNKEL (reference sequence). The CDR3 DNA reads TGTGCCAGCAGCCACTCGACAGGGGGCGTTCAGCCCCAGCATTTT. The encoded protein is CASSHSTGGVQPQHF. The variable domain in full, with the rest retrieved from reference TRBV3-1 and TRBJ1-5, is DTAVSQTPKYLVTQMGNDKSIKCEQNLGHDTMYWYKQDSKKFLKIMFSYNNKELIINETVPNRFSPKSPDKAHLNLHINSLELGDSAVYFCASSHSTGGVQPQHFGDGTRLSIL.

The chain has TRBV30 and TRBJ2-1; D ambiguous. The J call may be faulty, since TRBJ2-7 better matches the DNA end. There are 13 residues in the CDR3. Germline-derived CDR1 and CDR2 are GTSNPN and SVGIG (reference sequence). The CDR3 loop reads CAWTMGTYNEQYF. DNA for the CDR3: TGTGCCTGGACCATGGGAACCTACAACGAGCAGTACTTC.

This clonotype was observed many times. The CDR3 bases are TGCAGTGCTTTGCTGAGCGGGGCCTTTCAAGAGACCCAGTACTTC. This translates into CSALLSGAFQETQYF. The rearrangement links TRBV20-1 to TRBJ2-5; 7 bases are shared with TRBD2. Germline V gene lookup returns CDR1 DFQATT and CDR2 SNEGSKA (reference sequence). The CDR3 runs 15 residues. The V gene end was trimmed by 5 bases and the J gene end by 2 bases; junction bases not matched to a gene: 11.

The table lists this clonotype with a few counts. The rearrangement joins TRBV20-1 to TRBJ2-4; D is ambiguous. This CDR3 has 15 amino acids. Trimming cost V 6 bases and J 9 bases, with 24 bases left between them. The germline gives CDR1 DFQATT, CDR2 SNEGSKA (reference sequence). The CDR3 nucleotides are TGCAGTGCCAGAACGACAACCCTCCTCCCCAGCATTCAGTACTTC. This gives the protein CSARTTTLLPSIQYF.

This clonotype appeared a single time. The rearrangement joins TRBV2 to TRBJ2-7, with 14 bases identical to TRBD2. J was trimmed by 0 bases and V by 5 bases; bases with no gene match: 6. Germline V CDR1 and CDR2: SNHLY, FYNNEI. The CDR3 covers 17 residues. The CDR3 here is CASSRLAGGGSSYEQYF. The CDR3 bases are TGTGCCAGCAGTCGACTAGCGGGAGGGGGGAGCTCCTACGAGCAGTACTTC.

The chain employs TRBV4-3 and TRBJ2-7; possible D gene TRBD2, 6 bases. The germline V and J ends were trimmed by 4 bases and 2 bases, with 15 bases remaining between them. Germline V gene sequence: CDR1 LGHNA, CDR2 YSLEER. CDR3 length: 15 residues. Written as DNA, the CDR3 is TGCGCCAGCAGCCGGGCGCGGGGTTCTGCCTACGAGCAGTACTTC. Its protein is CASSRARGSAYEQYF.

This clonotype was picked up many times. The V call is TRBV2, the J call TRBJ2-2; D may be TRBD2 (7 bases). The V end lost 6 bases, the J end lost 2 bases, and 16 bases lay between the germline ends. The CDR3 runs 16 residues. Germline CDR1 is SNHLY and CDR2 is FYNNEI. DNA of the CDR3: TGTGCCAGCAGGACGGAGGGGGGGGTAAACACCGGGGAGCTGTTTTTT. It encodes CASRTEGGVNTGELFF.

In this sample, this clonotype turned up a few times. This chain uses TRBV30 with TRBJ2-1; 8 nucleotides line up with TRBD2. The junction had 17 bases not matched to a gene; V was cut back by 4 bases and J by 6 bases. Germline CDR1 and CDR2: GTSNPN and SVGIG (reference sequence). There are 17 residues in the CDR3. As DNA, the CDR3 is TGTGCCTGGATCTCTTTGTCTCCAGCGGGAGAATCCAATGAGCAGTTCTTC. This encodes CAWISLSPAGESNEQFF.

This clonotype has a count of ten or more. This chain uses TRBV28 with TRBJ2-7, with D perhaps TRBD1 or TRBD2 (6 bases each). The length of the CDR3 is 17 residues. Between the trimmed V and J ends, which lost 4 bases and 4 bases, there was a span of 23 bases. Germline CDR1 is MDHEN and CDR2 is SYDVKM. The CDR3 region is CASSSPTRGGHRYEQYF. The CDR3, as DNA: TGTGCCAGCAGTTCCCCCACTCGAGGGGGGCATAGGTACGAGCAGTACTTC.

This clonotype showed up many times. The chain carries TRBV29-1 and TRBJ2-3; weak D call: TRBD1 (5 bases). This CDR3 has 18 residues. V lost 0 bases, J lost 1 base, and 20 bases lay in between. The V gene's germline CDR1 is SQVTM and CDR2 ANQGSEA. The CDR3: CSVEERRRIRARTDTQYF. The CDR3 region has the DNA TGCAGCGTTGAAGAAAGACGAAGGATCAGGGCCCGCACAGATACGCAGTATTTT.

The rearrangement uses TRBV30 and TRBJ2-1; D possibly corresponds to TRBD2 (7 bases). The germline V gene has CDR1 GTSNPN and CDR2 SVGIG (reference sequence). This CDR3 is built from 13 residues. The DNA for the CDR3 is TGTGCTTGGGGGAGGGGGGCCTACAATGAGCAGTTCTTC. This gives the protein CAWGRGAYNEQFF.

A few counts support this clonotype. This sequence joins TRBV7-9 and TRBJ2-1; D might be TRBD2 (5 bases). This CDR3 is 15 amino acids long. The germline gives CDR1 SEHNR, CDR2 FQNEAQ (reference sequence). V was cut by 0 bases and J by 1 base, with 7 bases left in between. The CDR3 DNA reads TGTGCCAGCAGCTTAGCAGAGGGTTCCTACAATGAGCAGTTCTTC. Its protein product is CASSLAEGSYNEQFF.

This clonotype came up a few times. The chain joins TRBV4-1 to TRBJ1-2; maybe TRBD1 (6 bases). CDR1 is MGHRA and CDR2 is YSYEKL in the germline V gene. The CDR3 has 14 residues. V lost 1 base, J lost 3 bases, and 9 bases lay in between. The chain's CDR3 is CASSQVAGDYGYTF. In DNA form, the CDR3 reads TGCGCCAGCAGCCAAGTGGCAGGGGACTATGGCTACACCTTC.

In its sample, this clonotype was seen many times. The chain couples TRBV28 to TRBJ1-1; D remains unclear. In germline, CDR1 is MDHEN, CDR2 SYDVKM. V lost 8 bases and J lost 1, with 14 bases in between. This CDR3 spans 14 amino acids. The chain's CDR3 is CASRSQFENTEAFF. CDR3 DNA: TGTGCCAGCCGCAGCCAATTCGAGAACACTGAAGCTTTCTTT. Supplemented by reference TRBV28 and TRBJ1-1, the full variable domain reads DVKVTQSSRYLVKRTGEKVFLECVQDMDHENMFWYRQDPGLGLRLIYFSYDVKMKEKGDIPEGYSVSREKKERFSLILESASTNQTSMYLCASRSQFENTEAFFGQGTRLTVV.

This clonotype was observed many times. The rearrangement joins TRBV7-9 to TRBJ2-7; 8 nucleotides agree with TRBD2. The junction had 15 bases not matched to a gene; V was cut back by 8 bases and J by 6 bases. The CDR3 has 15 residues. Germline loops: CDR1 SEHNR, CDR2 FQNEAQ (reference sequence). DNA for the CDR3: TGTGCCAGCTCGGACTCACTAGCGGCGGGAGCCGAGCAGTACTTC. It specifies CASSDSLAAGAEQYF.

In this sample, this clonotype turned up many times. This chain links TRBV27 with TRBJ1-1; possible D gene TRBD1, 6 bases. This CDR3 has 15 residues. V lost 6 bases to trimming and J lost 1 base, with 15 bases between them. Germline CDR1 MNHEY, CDR2 SMNVEV (reference sequence). CDR3: CASRAGVSGNTEAFF. The CDR3 region has the DNA TGTGCCAGCAGAGCAGGGGTATCCGGGAACACTGAAGCTTTCTTT.

This clonotype showed up just a few times. J is TRBJ1-5 and V is TRBV20-1; TRBD1 agrees at 7 bases. Trimming took 5 bases from V and 7 from J; bases not matched to a gene: 8. This CDR3 has 13 residues. CDR1 is DFQATT, CDR2 SNEGSKA, per germline (reference sequence). The DNA of the CDR3 is TGCAGTGCTGGGCGACGACAGGGCCAGCCCCAGCATTTT. It codes for CSAGRRQGQPQHF.

In this sample, this clonotype turned up a few times. The chain couples TRBV27 to TRBJ2-7; 10 bases match TRBD2. Germline V gene sequence: CDR1 MNHEY, CDR2 SMNVEV (reference sequence). V shed 2 bases, J shed 2 bases, and the junction held 6 bases outside the gene matches. The CDR3 is made up of 16 amino acids. The CDR3 nucleotides read TGTGCCAGCAGTTTACTTTCTAGCGGGAGACCCTACGAGCAGTACTTC. Its protein is CASSLLSSGRPYEQYF.

This chain connects TRBV19 to TRBJ2-1; possibly TRBD1 for D (5 bases). From germline, CDR1 is LNHDA and CDR2 SQIVND (reference sequence). CDR3 length equals 15 residues. The V and J ends lost 4 bases and 7 bases respectively, with 17 bases between them. The CDR3 protein is CASSTISGPTNEQFF. DNA for the CDR3: TGTGCCAGTAGTACAATCTCAGGGCCAACGAATGAGCAGTTCTTC. Full variable domain (missing parts from reference TRBV19 and TRBJ2-1): DGGITQSPKYLFRKEGQNVTLSCEQNLNHDAMYWYRQDPGQGLRLIYYSQIVNDFQKGDIAEGYSVSREKKESFPLTVTSAQKNPTAFYLCASSTISGPTNEQFFGPGTRLTVL.